This T cell receptor (beta chain) was observed in a study of blood T cells in healthy people across ages. For the second PCR, which ran for about 7 to 12 cycles, a sample-barcoded 5' primer and a J-beta primer mix were used. There were at least 2.5 million CDR3-containing paired-end reads obtained from each sample. TCRdb ran MiXCR on the 5' RACE reads and lists one entry per CDR3 protein. The sample lists approximately 1.5 million distinct CDR3 sequences, about 31% seen once, with about 11% in the top ten. The study isolated at least 6.5 million PBMCs from each sample. The TCR was taken from a woman aged 25-40 years in good health. Sequencing input: blood.

CDR3 nucleotides: TGTGCCAGCAGCCAAACGACTAGTGGGGTAAACAATGAGCAGTTCTTC. Protein product: CASSQTTSGVNNEQFF. This chain links TRBV3-1 with TRBJ2-1; tentative D call: TRBD2 (6 bases). With 2 bases removed from V and 5 bases from J, the gap between germline ends came to 16 bases. Germline V gene sequence: CDR1 LGHDT, CDR2 YNNKEL (reference sequence). The CDR3 contains 16 residues.